Listed here are 18 T cell receptor beta chains from one sample, sequenced in a study of CD8+ T cells in alopecia areata. Specified treatment: oral pan-JAK inhibitor, 5-10 mg twice daily. TCR sequencing used cDNA made by reverse transcription of extracted RNA. The assay was immunoSEQ multiplex PCR, and TCRdb's table has in-frame clones only and misses some. This table has some 220,000 clones, under 60% appearing once. The specimen comprised CD4+ T cells sorted from blood, sampled at week 4, from a patient treated with tofacitinib. The receptors were sampled from a human donor with alopecia areata.

This clone has a handful of counts. This chain joins TRBV29-1 and TRBJ2-3; 11 nucleotides line up with TRBD2. The ends lost 7 bases at V and 3 bases at J; junction bases unmatched: 6. Germline V gene data show CDR1 as SQVTM and CDR2 as ANQGSEA. This CDR3 spans 14 amino acids. For the CDR3, the DNA is TGCAGCGGGGGGACTAGCGGCAGAACAGATACGCAGTATTTT. This translates into CSGGTSGRTDTQYF.

V usage is TRBV29-1 and J usage is TRBJ1-1, with D possibly TRBD1 on 5 matching bases. In germline, CDR1 is SQVTM, CDR2 ANQGSEA. With 5 bases removed from V and 0 bases from J, the gap between germline ends came to 10 bases. This CDR3 is built from 13 residues. The CDR3 region has the DNA TGCAGCGTTAACGGACACTTGAACACTGAAGCTTTCTTT. Translating gives CSVNGHLNTEAFF.

The chain carries TRBV5-1 and TRBJ2-5; 7 positions agree with TRBD1. This CDR3 is 13 amino acids long. The V and J ends lost 3 bases and 3 bases, in that order; junction bases with no gene match: 2. Germline V lookup: CDR1 SGHRS, CDR2 YFSETQ. In nucleotides, the CDR3 is TGCGCCAGCAGCTCGGGGACAGAAGAGACCCAGTACTTC. It specifies CASSSGTEETQYF.

This clone was counted between two and nine times. The V call is TRBV27, the J call TRBJ2-1; tentative D call: TRBD2 (6 bases). Looked up from germline, CDR1 is MNHEY and CDR2 is SMNVEV (reference sequence). There are 15 residues in the CDR3. With 6 bases removed from V and 0 bases from J, the gap between germline ends came to 12 bases. DNA for the CDR3: TGTGCCAGCAGGCCCGGGGGAAGCTCCTACAATGAGCAGTTCTTC. This codes for CASRPGGSSYNEQFF.

This sequence joins TRBV5-1 and TRBJ2-2; D is perhaps TRBD1 or TRBD2 (6 bases each). The germline V gene encodes CDR1 SGHRS and CDR2 YFSETQ. The CDR3 loop spans 15 amino acids. Trimming left V 1 base short and J 5 bases short, with 12 bases between. The CDR3 loop reads CASSLRGAGTGELFF. CDR3 coding DNA: TGCGCCAGCAGCTTGAGGGGGGCCGGAACCGGGGAGCTGTTTTTT.

This sequence joins TRBV5-4 and TRBJ2-7, with D possibly being TRBD2 (5 bases). CDR3 length equals 14 residues. The germline CDR1 and CDR2 sequences are SGHNT and YYREEE (reference sequence). V lost 0 bases and J 7 bases, leaving 14 bases between the germline ends. The CDR3: CASSLVGSSWEQYF. The CDR3 region has the DNA TGTGCCAGCAGCTTGGTTGGATCTAGCTGGGAGCAGTACTTC.

The CDR3 spells CARGSSGNSYNEQFF. The CDR3 nucleotides are TGTGCCAGAGGATCGAGCGGCAACTCCTACAATGAGCAGTTCTTC. The V gene is TRBV2, the J gene TRBJ2-1; a possible D gene is TRBD2 (5 bases). The V gene lost 9 bases and the J gene lost 0 bases, with 15 bases spanning the gap. Germline CDR1 reads SNHLY; CDR2 reads FYNNEI. The CDR3 is made up of 15 amino acids. Based on the CDR3 plus reference TRBV2 and TRBJ2-1, the full variable domain is EPEVTQTPSHQVTQMGQEVILRCVPISNHLYFYWYRQILGQKVEFLVSFYNNEISEKSEIFDDQFSVERPDGSNFTLKIRSTKLEDSAMYFCARGSSGNSYNEQFFGPGTRLTVL.

The V gene is TRBV29-1, the J gene TRBJ2-7, with no clear D. The CDR3 runs 13 residues. Germline CDR1 and CDR2: SQVTM and ANQGSEA. Trimming removed 3 bases from V and 0 bases from J, with 9 bases in between. This chain's CDR3 is CSVDRDSSYEQYF. Written as DNA, the CDR3 is TGCAGCGTTGATAGGGATAGCTCCTACGAGCAGTACTTC.

The chain combines TRBV7-6 with TRBJ2-2; D is undetermined. With 5 bases removed from V and 4 bases from J, the gap between germline ends came to 8 bases. This CDR3 is 13 amino acids long. The germline V gene encodes CDR1 SGHVS and CDR2 FNYEAQ. The CDR3 DNA sequence: TGTGCCAGCAGCCCCTCCGGCACCGGGGAGCTGTTTTTT. Its translation: CASSPSGTGELFF.

This clone was seen at least ten times. The genes are TRBV18 and TRBJ2-7; D is possibly TRBD1 (9 bases). CDR1 and CDR2 from the germline V gene are KGHSH and LQKENI. V was cut by 5 bases and J by 3 bases, with 20 bases left in between. The CDR3 sequence is 16 residues long. The DNA of the CDR3 is TGTGCCAGCTCATTAGCGGGACAGGGAAGTTTCTACGAGCAGTACTTC. Its translation is CASSLAGQGSFYEQYF. The full variable domain, rest sourced from reference TRBV18 and TRBJ2-7, is NAGVMQNPRHLVRRRGQEARLRCSPMKGHSHVYWYRQLPEEGLKFMVYLQKENIIDESGMPKERFSAEFPKEGPSILRIQQVVRGDSAAYFCASSLAGQGSFYEQYFGPGTRLTVT.

This clone turned up a few times. The rearrangement uses TRBV29-1 and TRBJ2-1; unclear D gene. The length of the CDR3 is 11 residues. From germline, CDR1 is SQVTM and CDR2 ANQGSEA. V was pared by 0 bases and J by 5 bases, with 2 bases between. The CDR3 sequence: CSVEDNNEQFF. CDR3 sequence (DNA): TGCAGCGTTGAAGACAACAATGAGCAGTTCTTC.

This clone was observed a handful of times. This chain connects TRBV4-3 to TRBJ1-4; D uncertain. CDR1 LGHNA and CDR2 YSLEER come from the germline V gene. Trimming left V 3 bases short and J 6 bases short, with 8 bases between. The CDR3 loop spans 13 amino acids. CDR3 amino acids: CASSQDLHEKLFF. The CDR3 bases are TGCGCCAGCAGCCAGGATCTACATGAAAAACTGTTTTTT.

The rearrangement uses TRBV2 and TRBJ1-6; no reliable D call. In germline, CDR1 is SNHLY, CDR2 FYNNEI. V lost 10 bases and J 9 bases, leaving 22 bases between the germline ends. The CDR3 runs to 15 residues. The CDR3 DNA is TGTGCCACCGCCCCCGCGCTGGTCAGCATTTCACCCCTCCACTTT. Its protein is CATAPALVSISPLHF.

In its sample, this clone was seen a few times. V gene TRBV12-5 combines with J gene TRBJ2-4, with a tentative D call TRBD2 (6 bases). V dropped 2 bases and J dropped 6 bases, with 8 bases sitting between them. The CDR3 runs to 13 residues. The germline CDR1 and CDR2 sequences are LGHNT and FRNRAP. In DNA form, the CDR3 reads TGTGCTAGTGGTTTGTCGGGAGCAAACATTCAGTACTTC. This gives the protein CASGLSGANIQYF.

The chain joins TRBV7-6 to TRBJ2-5, with 9 bases identical to TRBD1. V was clipped by 4 bases and J by 1 base; unmatched bases: 10. There are 17 residues in the CDR3. Germline V lookup: CDR1 SGHVS, CDR2 FNYEAQ. The CDR3 protein is CASSSDYRDRVQETQYF. The DNA for the CDR3 is TGTGCCAGCAGCTCAGATTACCGGGACAGGGTCCAAGAGACCCAGTACTTC.

This clone turned up a few times. The rearrangement joins TRBV19 to TRBJ2-3, with a possible D match to TRBD2 (5 bases). Germline-derived CDR1 and CDR2 are LNHDA and SQIVND (reference sequence). Trimming cost V 6 bases and J 0 bases, with 22 bases left between them. The CDR3 length is 18 residues. CDR3 nucleotide sequence: TGTGCCAGTAGCGGGAAGGGCCCAAAACAAACTAGCACAGATACGCAGTATTTT. Residues: CASSGKGPKQTSTDTQYF.

This clone was seen a handful of times. This sequence joins TRBV18 and TRBJ2-1; 10 bases agree with TRBD2. V gave up 3 bases and J gave up 4 bases; unmatched junction bases: 12. Germline CDR1 is KGHSH and CDR2 is LQKENI. The CDR3 contains 18 residues. This chain's CDR3 is CASSPRPLAGVGYNEQFF. The CDR3 DNA is TGTGCCAGCTCACCCCGCCCGCTAGCGGGGGTAGGATACAATGAGCAGTTCTTC.

The chain combines TRBV30 with TRBJ1-1, with D uncertain. Germline lookup yields CDR1 GTSNPN and CDR2 SVGIG (reference sequence). This CDR3 has 10 residues. Trimming cost V 5 bases and J 7 bases, with 8 bases left between them. The CDR3 loop reads CAWRRGEAFF. For the CDR3, the DNA is TGTGCCTGGCGACGGGGTGAAGCTTTCTTT.